The clone carrying this TCR beta chain was seen more than once but under ten times. Antigen unknown. The CDR3 loop spans 12 amino acids. Trimming cost V 0 bases and J 7 bases, with 6 bases left between them. Germline CDR1 MNHNY, CDR2 SVGAGI (reference sequence). Primers: 60 Vbeta forward and 13 Jbeta reverse. Sequencing used immunoSEQ multiplex PCR; TCRdb keeps in-frame clones, though not all of them. The repertoire holds tens of thousands of clones, with roughly nine tenths as singletons. Each donor was healthy, and each was a bone marrow donor. The data were obtained in a study of cytomegalovirus exposure and HLA in healthy donors. Study-wide background: Approximately 190 million T cells yielded 90 million to 130 million unique TCR beta sequences, as an earlier analysis found. Notes on the study in general: Some segments of the V type, notably TRBV6-2 and TRBV6-3, were excluded as indistinguishable. Most of the TCR beta V segments (in an earlier analysis) were productive either about 90% or about 30% of the time.

J is TRBJ1-1 and V is TRBV6-6; D unclear. This clonotype was sampled from a woman aged 40 to 50 in good health and CMV-seropositive. The material sequenced was PBMCs. The CDR3 loop reads CASSYSGSEAFF. The CDR3, as DNA: TGTGCCAGCAGTTACTCGGGGAGTGAAGCTTTCTTT.